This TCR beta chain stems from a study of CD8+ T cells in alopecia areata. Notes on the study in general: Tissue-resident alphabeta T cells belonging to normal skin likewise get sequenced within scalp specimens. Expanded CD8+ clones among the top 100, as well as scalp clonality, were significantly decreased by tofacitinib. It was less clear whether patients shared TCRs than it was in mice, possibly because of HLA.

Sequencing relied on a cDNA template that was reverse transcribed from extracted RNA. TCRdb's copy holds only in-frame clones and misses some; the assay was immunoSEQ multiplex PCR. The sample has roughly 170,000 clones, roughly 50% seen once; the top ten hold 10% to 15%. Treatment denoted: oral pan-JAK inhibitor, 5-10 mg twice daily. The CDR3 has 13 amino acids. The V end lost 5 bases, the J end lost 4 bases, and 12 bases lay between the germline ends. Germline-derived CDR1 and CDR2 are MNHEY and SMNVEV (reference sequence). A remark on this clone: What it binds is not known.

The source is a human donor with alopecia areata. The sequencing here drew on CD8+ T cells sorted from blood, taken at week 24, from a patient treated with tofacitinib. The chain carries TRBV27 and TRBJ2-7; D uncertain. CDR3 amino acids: CASSAGTTYEQYF. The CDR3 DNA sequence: TGTGCCAGCAGTGCTGGTACCACTTACGAGCAGTACTTC.